The T cell receptor beta chain described here comes from a study of blood T cells in healthy people across ages. A sample-barcoded 5' primer and a J-beta primer mix were used in a second PCR of about 6 to 12 cycles. Sequencing recovered at least 3 million CDR3-containing paired-end reads from each sample. Each CDR3 protein gets one entry after TCRdb re-called the 5' RACE reads with MiXCR. The repertoire has hundreds of thousands of distinct CDR3 sequences, 20% to 25% of them found once; the top ten carry under 4%. CDR3 length equals 14 residues. The germline CDR1 and CDR2 sequences are MNHEY and SVGAGI. The J segment lost 5 bases and the V segment lost 7 bases, leaving 10 bases of the junction unmatched.

The sequenced material came from blood. The V call is TRBV6-5, the J call TRBJ1-2, with 7 bases aligning to TRBD1. This receptor was obtained from a man in his 70s in good health. The CDR3 sequence: CASKIDRDLYGYTF. CDR3 bases: TGTGCCAGCAAGATCGACAGGGACTTGTATGGCTACACCTTC.